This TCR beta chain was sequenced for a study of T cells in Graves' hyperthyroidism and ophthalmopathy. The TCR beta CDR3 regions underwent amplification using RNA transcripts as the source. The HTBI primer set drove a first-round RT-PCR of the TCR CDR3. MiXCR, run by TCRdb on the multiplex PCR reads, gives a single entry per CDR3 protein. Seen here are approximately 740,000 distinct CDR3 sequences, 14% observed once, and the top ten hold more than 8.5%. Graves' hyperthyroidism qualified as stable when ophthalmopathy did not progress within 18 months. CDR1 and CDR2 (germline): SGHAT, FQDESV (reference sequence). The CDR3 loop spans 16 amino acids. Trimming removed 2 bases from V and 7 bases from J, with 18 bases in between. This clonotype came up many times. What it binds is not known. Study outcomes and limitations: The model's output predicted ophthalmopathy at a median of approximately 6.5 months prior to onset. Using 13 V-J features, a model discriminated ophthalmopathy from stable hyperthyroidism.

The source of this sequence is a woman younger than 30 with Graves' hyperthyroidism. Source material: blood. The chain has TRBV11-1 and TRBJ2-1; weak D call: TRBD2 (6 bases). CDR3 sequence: CASSLLLRENGNEQFF. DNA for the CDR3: TGTGCCAGCAGCTTACTCCTACGGGAGAATGGGAATGAGCAGTTCTTC.